These 26 T cell receptor beta chains were sequenced from one sample in a study of blood T cell repertoires in COVID-19. Libraries were prepared by immunoSEQ multiplex PCR; TCRdb keeps only in-frame clonotypes and omits some of them. This sample has tens of thousands of clones, with around 90% found just once. Sequenced: peripheral blood. The receptors here all came from a human donor with active COVID-19. The donor label of this sample is uncertain.

This sequence joins TRBV19 and TRBJ2-5; 11 positions agree with TRBD1. The CDR3 is 15 amino acids. Germline values: CDR1 LNHDA, CDR2 SQIVND (reference sequence). V was pared by 6 bases and J by 3 bases, with 6 bases of the junction left unmatched. CDR3 sequence reads: CASRHSGQGEETQYF. CDR3 DNA: TGTGCCAGTAGACACTCGGGACAGGGGGAAGAGACCCAGTACTTC.

The rearrangement uses TRBV7-9 and TRBJ1-1; 9 positions agree with TRBD1. V lost 0 bases to trimming and J lost 0 bases; unmatched junction nucleotides: 5. The germline V gene encodes CDR1 SEHNR and CDR2 FQNEAQ (reference sequence). The CDR3 sequence is 17 residues long. The chain's CDR3 is CASSLAGQGMLNTEAFF. DNA for the CDR3: TGTGCCAGCAGCTTAGCGGGACAGGGTATGCTGAACACTGAAGCTTTCTTT.

CDR3 loop: CASSSDSGQANTEAFF. The CDR3 coding sequence is TGTGCCAGTAGTTCTGACTCGGGACAGGCGAACACTGAAGCTTTCTTT. The V gene is TRBV19, the J gene TRBJ1-1; the match to TRBD1 covers 8 bases. CDR1 is LNHDA, CDR2 SQIVND, per germline (reference sequence). The CDR3 sequence is 16 residues long. The V gene end was trimmed by 5 bases and the J gene end by 1 base; junction bases not matched to a gene: 9.

The CDR3 region is CASSPAGTGDYGYTF. The CDR3 DNA reads TGTGCCAGCAGCCCCGCCGGGACAGGGGACTATGGCTACACCTTC. The chain uses TRBV6-2 or TRBV6-3 and TRBJ1-2; 10 bases fit TRBD1. The CDR3 totals 15 residues. Germline CDR1 reads MNHEY; CDR2 reads SVGEGT. V gave up 6 bases and J gave up 3 bases; unmatched junction bases: 7.

The chain recombines TRBV27 with TRBJ1-1; 7 positions agree with TRBD1. This CDR3 spans 14 amino acids. The trim removed 5 bases at V and 4 bases at J, leaving 7 bases unmatched. The germline CDR1 and CDR2 sequences are MNHEY and SMNVEV (reference sequence). The chain's CDR3 is CASSQPGQITEAFF. The CDR3 DNA sequence: TGTGCCAGCAGTCAACCGGGACAGATCACTGAAGCTTTCTTT.

The rearrangement joins TRBV6-1 to TRBJ1-4; D gene uncertain. The CDR3 extends over 16 amino acids. V dropped 2 bases and J dropped 3 bases, with 13 bases sitting between them. Germline CDR1 and CDR2: MNHNS and SASEGT. This CDR3 is CASSETLFAANEKLFF. CDR3 DNA: TGTGCCAGCAGTGAAACCCTCTTTGCGGCTAATGAAAAACTGTTTTTT.

V and J are TRBV4-1 and TRBJ1-4; 7 nucleotides line up with TRBD1. The V gene's germline CDR1 is MGHRA and CDR2 YSYEKL. This CDR3 is 14 amino acids long. V was pared by 4 bases and J by 3 bases, with 2 bases of the junction left unmatched. The CDR3, as DNA: TGCGCCAGCAGCCCGACAGGGCCTAATGAAAAACTGTTTTTT. The encoded protein is CASSPTGPNEKLFF.

The V call is TRBV6-2 or TRBV6-3, the J call TRBJ1-1; D perhaps matches TRBD1 (6 bases). Germline V gene lookup returns CDR1 MNHEY and CDR2 SVGEGT. The CDR3 spans 18 residues. The V gene lost 5 bases and the J gene lost 0 bases, with 22 bases spanning the gap. CDR3 DNA sequence: TGTGCCAGCAGTCCCCGACAGGACCGGCTCCTAATGAACACTGAAGCTTTCTTT. It codes for CASSPRQDRLLMNTEAFF.

The V call is TRBV7-2, the J call TRBJ1-5; D is unclear. V lost 2 bases to trimming and J lost 6 bases, with 17 bases between them. The CDR3 covers 16 residues. Looked up from germline, CDR1 is SGHTA and CDR2 is FQGNSA. The CDR3 protein is CASSLTAATHGQPQHF. The CDR3 coding sequence is TGTGCCAGCAGCTTAACCGCTGCGACACACGGTCAGCCCCAGCATTTT.

V gene TRBV6-1 combines with J gene TRBJ2-3, with TRBD2 matching 10 bases. The CDR3 consists of 17 residues. With 0 bases clipped from V and 1 base from J, the junction kept 4 bases outside the gene matches. CDR1 is MNHNS and CDR2 is SASEGT in the germline V gene. Written as DNA, the CDR3 is TGTGCCAGCAGTGAAGCCCCTCTAGCGGGGGGCACAGATACGCAGTATTTT. Its translation: CASSEAPLAGGTDTQYF.

V is TRBV6-2 or TRBV6-3 and J is TRBJ1-3; D gene unclear. V lost 4 bases to trimming and J lost 3 bases, with 16 bases between them. Germline lookup yields CDR1 MNHEY and CDR2 SVGEGT. CDR3 length: 16 residues. The CDR3 is CASSSPREGFGNTIYF. CDR3 nucleotide sequence: TGTGCCAGCAGTTCCCCCCGGGAGGGTTTTGGAAACACCATATATTTT.

This clone was detected only once. The chain joins TRBV5-8 to TRBJ1-5; TRBD1 matches 11 bases. Germline CDR1 and CDR2: SGHTS and YDEGEE. Trimming cost V 4 bases and J 4 bases; bases outside gene matches: 4. The CDR3 loop spans 15 amino acids. Here the CDR3 reads CASSPGTGGNQPQHF. The CDR3 DNA reads as TGTGCCAGCAGCCCCGGGACAGGGGGAAATCAGCCCCAGCATTTT.

V usage is TRBV10-3 and J usage is TRBJ1-4; D not certain. With 7 bases removed from V and 8 bases from J, the gap between germline ends came to 17 bases. The CDR3 totals 14 residues. The V gene's germline CDR1 is ENHRY and CDR2 SYGVKD. CDR3 sequence: CAIKGGGIGEKLFF. Written as DNA, the CDR3 is TGTGCCATCAAGGGAGGAGGGATTGGGGAAAAACTGTTTTTT.

CDR3 in DNA: TGTGCCAGCACCTTGACAGGGGGTTCTGAAGCTTTCTTT. Its protein product is CASTLTGGSEAFF. The rearrangement links TRBV12-3 or TRBV12-4 to TRBJ1-1; 9 positions agree with TRBD1. With 7 bases clipped from V and 6 bases from J, the junction kept 6 bases outside the gene matches. The CDR3 length is 13 residues.

The chain carries TRBV6-5 and TRBJ1-2, with D tentatively TRBD1 (6 bases). CDR3 length equals 14 residues. Germline CDR1 reads MNHEY; CDR2 reads SVGAGI. The V and J ends lost 2 bases and 5 bases respectively, with 12 bases between them. CDR3 loop: CASSYTRTVYGYTF. CDR3 bases: TGTGCCAGCAGTTACACTAGGACAGTTTATGGCTACACCTTC.

The chain uses TRBV6-5 and TRBJ2-5, with 8 bases that match TRBD1. Trimming cost V 7 bases and J 5 bases; bases outside gene matches: 9. CDR3 size: 14 residues. The germline gives CDR1 MNHEY, CDR2 SVGAGI. The CDR3 DNA sequence: TGTGCCAGCACCTCATCAGGGGGCTGGGAGACCCAGTACTTC. It is translated as CASTSSGGWETQYF.

V is TRBV6-5 and J is TRBJ1-2, with D maybe TRBD1 (6 bases). The CDR3 spans 14 residues. Trimming pared 2 bases from V and 2 bases from J, leaving 9 bases between. From germline, CDR1 is MNHEY and CDR2 SVGAGI. This CDR3 reads CASSYGGANYGYTF. The CDR3 region has the DNA TGTGCCAGCAGTTACGGGGGGGCAAACTATGGCTACACCTTC.

J is TRBJ1-3 and V is TRBV28; D uncertain. The length of the CDR3 is 14 residues. The V gene lost 2 bases and the J gene lost 1 base, with 6 bases spanning the gap. Looked up from germline, CDR1 is MDHEN and CDR2 is SYDVKM. CDR3 nucleotides: TGTGCCAGCAGTTTAGCCGGGTCTGGAAACACCATATATTTT. Translation: CASSLAGSGNTIYF.

The chain is built from TRBV28 and TRBJ1-2, with D perhaps matching TRBD1 (5 bases). The V gene lost 7 bases and the J gene lost 6 bases, with 12 bases spanning the gap. The CDR3 contains 12 residues. The V gene's germline CDR1 is MDHEN and CDR2 SYDVKM. CDR3 sequence (DNA): TGTGCCAGCAACGTCGGGGGGGATGGCTACACCTTC. Protein product: CASNVGGDGYTF.

This chain joins TRBV11-1 and TRBJ2-2; 7 nucleotides align to TRBD2. Trimming removed 3 bases from V and 7 bases from J; junction bases left unmatched: 2. In germline, CDR1 is SGHAT, CDR2 FQDESV (reference sequence). The CDR3 covers 13 residues. CDR3 in amino acids: CASSFRGDGELFF. CDR3 coding DNA: TGTGCCAGCAGCTTTCGGGGGGACGGGGAGCTGTTTTTT.

This CDR3 is CASSIEVTSREAFF. Written as DNA, the CDR3 is TGTGCCAGTAGTATCGAGGTTACATCGAGAGAAGCTTTCTTT. This chain uses TRBV19 with TRBJ1-1; D not certain. V lost 3 bases and J lost 8, with 16 bases in between. CDR3 length: 14 residues. Germline CDR1 and CDR2: LNHDA and SQIVND (reference sequence).

The chain couples TRBV18 to TRBJ2-5, with D unclear. This CDR3 is built from 14 residues. In germline, CDR1 is KGHSH, CDR2 LQKENI. The ends were cut back, 2 bases at V and 4 bases at J, with 11 bases in the middle. The CDR3 sequence: CASSPASQSETQYF. CDR3 bases: TGTGCCAGCTCACCAGCATCCCAGTCAGAGACCCAGTACTTC.

The chain links TRBV25-1 to TRBJ2-7, with 7 bases aligning to TRBD2. The length of the CDR3 is 12 residues. Germline lookup yields CDR1 MGHDK and CDR2 SYGVNS. Losses at the gene ends were 3 bases for V and 5 bases for J; bases not matched to a gene: 1. The CDR3 loop reads CASSESGDEQYF. The CDR3 nucleotides are TGTGCCAGCAGTGAGAGCGGGGACGAGCAGTACTTC.

V gene TRBV24-1 combines with J gene TRBJ2-1; weak D call: TRBD2 (5 bases). Per germline, CDR1 KGHDR and CDR2 SFDVKD. CDR3 length: 16 residues. Trimming removed 3 bases at V and 0 bases at J, with 11 bases between. The DNA for the CDR3 is TGTGCCACCAGTGATCAACTGGGGAGCTCCTACAATGAGCAGTTCTTC. Translation: CATSDQLGSSYNEQFF.

The chain links TRBV7-9 to TRBJ2-5; TRBD1 is a possible D gene (6 bases). The CDR3 totals 13 residues. Germline V lookup: CDR1 SEHNR, CDR2 FQNEAQ (reference sequence). The V gene lost 5 bases and the J gene lost 3 bases, with 10 bases spanning the gap. The CDR3 loop reads CASSQNREETQYF. The CDR3 bases are TGTGCCAGCAGCCAAAACAGGGAAGAGACCCAGTACTTC.

The V and J genes are TRBV2 and TRBJ1-1; D not resolved. The CDR3 runs to 11 residues. Trimming took off 4 bases at V and 5 bases at J, with 5 bases between the two ends. Germline V gives CDR1 SNHLY, CDR2 FYNNEI. The CDR3 loop is CASSVETEAFF. The CDR3 DNA is TGTGCCAGCAGTGTGGAGACTGAAGCTTTCTTT.